This is a list of T cell receptor beta chains from one sample in a study of T cell changes during pregnancy in multiple sclerosis. Measured with immunoSEQ multiplex PCR; TCRdb has only the in-frame clones, and not every one. The data contain some 70,000 clones, 90% to 95% of them seen just once; the ten biggest clones take up roughly 0.3%. This material consisted of CD4+ T cells from peripheral blood mononuclear cells, taken in the third trimester of pregnancy. The receptors originated from a female donor in good health, enrolled as a control in a pregnancy study. Each CDR3 is given with its conserved first and last residue. Fields, in order: J gene, V gene, CDR3 protein.

TRBJ2-3 TRBV9 CASSGRPTSGRVTDTQYF
TRBJ2-5 TRBV10-3 CAISESNGGARETQYF
TRBJ2-2 TRBV7-2 CASSLALPFSWELFF
TRBJ2-3 TRBV6-5 CASRADWADTQYF
TRBJ1-2 TRBV14 CASSPGGAGGYTF
TRBJ1-5 TRBV15 CATSRDGSAGASNQPQHF
TRBJ1-1 TRBV7-2 CASSLDRNTEAFF
TRBJ2-1 TRBV7-9 CASREADTSGRVSYNEQFF
TRBJ1-5 TRBV7-2 CASSLLRDQPQHF
TRBJ2-7 TRBV19 CASSTGGGYEQYF
TRBJ1-3 TRBV18 CASSPAWGPNGNTIYF
TRBJ2-1 TRBV21-1 CASSKYLGGVNEQFF
TRBJ2-3 TRBV5-6 CASSWDRVDTQYF
TRBJ2-2 TRBV7-9 CASTRDSTNTGELFF
TRBJ2-5 TRBV30 CAWSVGTVKETQYF
TRBJ1-5 TRBV30 CAWKQGNSNQPQHF
TRBJ2-7 TRBV6-5 CASSSRYRDRQYF
TRBJ2-5 TRBV6-1 CASSNLDRGLETQYF
TRBJ1-5 TRBV7-2 CASSLETGHNQPQHF
TRBJ1-6 TRBV11-3 CASSVRESPLHF
TRBJ2-5 TRBV28 CASQGVWETQYF
TRBJ1-4 TRBV5-8 CASSYSGTGVGKLFF
TRBJ1-5 TRBV6-6 CASIKRADSNQPQHF
TRBJ2-1 TRBV18 CASSPGAGTGGVYNEQFF
TRBJ2-7 TRBV7-2 CASSWGSTSSYEQYF
TRBJ2-1 TRBV21-1 CASSNKRGGHKMAYNEQFF
TRBJ1-2 TRBV5-1 CASSLGGQPGRGGYTF
TRBJ2-5 TRBV11-3 CASSFRGIGETQYF
TRBJ2-1 TRBV25-1 CASSDRDSYNEQFF
TRBJ1-1 TRBV5-1 CASWALGQPNTEAFF
TRBJ2-5 TRBV29-1 CSVGDRLGETQYF
TRBJ1-6 TRBV6-6 CASSYSGDTRLVLHF
TRBJ2-2 TRBV5-4 CASSPMRTGELFF
TRBJ1-1 TRBV18 CASSPYIDSGTEAFF
TRBJ2-7 TRBV4-1 CASSQAQGMYEQYF
TRBJ1-2 TRBV25-1 CASSAPLQGPNYGYTF
TRBJ2-6 TRBV7-2 CASSLAGRGASSGANVLTF
TRBJ2-1 TRBV29-1 CSVAQGSNPYNEQFF
TRBJ2-7 TRBV18 CASSPEQGDEQYF
TRBJ2-7 TRBV5-4 CASSLDGQGTYEQYF
TRBJ1-2 TRBV19 CASSSSPGQHYGYTF
TRBJ2-2 TRBV30 CAWSRGMGVAGELFF
TRBJ1-1 TRBV20-1 CSARDETKAFF
TRBJ1-2 TRBV6-5 CASSYLGGQGGGGYTF
TRBJ1-4 TRBV6-5 CASRQGAYEKLFF
TRBJ2-7 TRBV4-3 CASSQPLNSSYEQYF